Each of the 8 T cell receptor beta chains below was sequenced from the same sample in a study of identical twins. Each CDR3 protein gets one entry after TCRdb re-called the 5' RACE reads with MiXCR. The table shows roughly 700,000 distinct CDR3 sequences, with over 8.5% occurring only once. In addition, the sample was reused for a study of yellow fever vaccine responses in identical twins.

The specimen sequenced was PBMCs. The origin of the receptors is a woman between 18 and 29 years old in good health.

This clonotype was detected a few times. The rearrangement links TRBV28 to TRBJ2-7; D is ambiguous. The germline V gene encodes CDR1 MDHEN and CDR2 SYDVKM. Between the trimmed V and J ends, which lost 7 bases and 3 bases, there was a span of 16 bases. This CDR3 has 14 residues. The CDR3 region has the DNA TGTGCCAGCAACTCCTTCGAGGAAAGCTACGAGCAGTACTTC. Its protein product is CASNSFEESYEQYF.

This chain joins TRBV7-8 and TRBJ2-5; no clear D. The germline V gene encodes CDR1 SGHVS and CDR2 FQNEAQ. Trimming removed 2 bases at V and 4 bases at J, with 11 bases between. The CDR3 has 14 amino acids. The DNA for the CDR3 is TGTGCCAGCAGCTTAAGGGCGGTTGGAGAGACCCAGTACTTC. It translates to CASSLRAVGETQYF.

The table lists this clonotype with many counts. V and J are TRBV4-2 and TRBJ2-7; TRBD1 might be the D (5 bases). CDR3 size: 14 residues. CDR1 and CDR2 (germline): LGHNA, YNFKEQ. Trimming left V 0 bases short and J 4 bases short, with 10 bases between. CDR3 in amino acids: CASSQDLGAYEQYF. The CDR3 bases are TGTGCCAGCAGCCAAGATTTAGGGGCGTACGAGCAGTACTTC.

The J gene is TRBJ1-6, the V gene TRBV7-8, with 7 positions matching TRBD1. Germline CDR1 is SGHVS and CDR2 is FQNEAQ. There are 14 residues in the CDR3. V trimming: 5 bases; J trimming: 4 bases; junction bases outside the gene matches: 2. The CDR3 bases are TGTGCCAGCAGCATGGGACAGTATAATTCACCCCTCCACTTT. Encoded protein: CASSMGQYNSPLHF.

The chain recombines TRBV25-1 with TRBJ2-3, with 7 bases fitting TRBD1. The germline CDR1 and CDR2 sequences are MGHDK and SYGVNS. The CDR3 consists of 16 residues. The V segment lost 2 bases and the J segment 2 bases; nucleotides outside the gene matches: 7. The CDR3 nucleotides read TGTGCCAGCAGTGAAGGTCGAGGGGGCCTCACAGATACGCAGTATTTT. This translates into CASSEGRGGLTDTQYF.

The chain joins TRBV4-1 to TRBJ2-7, with a weak D call TRBD1 (5 bases). Germline CDR1 MGHRA, CDR2 YSYEKL. This CDR3 contains 13 residues. The ends were cut back, 4 bases at V and 3 bases at J, with 10 bases in the middle. Written as DNA, the CDR3 is TGCGCCAGCAGCCTCAAGCAGGGCTACGAGCAGTACTTC. This encodes CASSLKQGYEQYF.

The V and J genes are TRBV7-9 and TRBJ2-1, with D possibly matching TRBD2 (6 bases). Germline CDR1 and CDR2: SEHNR and FQNEAQ (reference sequence). CDR3 length equals 15 residues. Trimming took off 1 base at V and 4 bases at J, with 11 bases between the two ends. CDR3 sequence: CASSLGLGTYNEQFF. For the CDR3, the DNA is TGTGCCAGCAGCTTAGGACTAGGAACATACAATGAGCAGTTCTTC.

This clonotype was counted a few times. The chain carries TRBV5-1 and TRBJ2-3; tentative D call: TRBD2 (6 bases). The CDR3 is 12 residues long. The ends were cut back, 2 bases at V and 8 bases at J, with 9 bases in the middle. Germline CDR1 and CDR2: SGHRS and YFSETQ. The CDR3 here is CASSFQGGTQYF. In DNA form, the CDR3 reads TGCGCCAGCAGCTTTCAGGGAGGTACGCAGTATTTT. Filled out from reference TRBV5-1 and TRBJ2-3, the complete variable domain reads KAGVTQTPRYLIKTRGQQVTLSCSPISGHRSVSWYQQTPGQGLQFLFEYFSETQRNKGNFPGRFSGRQFSNSRSEMNVSTLELGDSALYLCASSFQGGTQYFGPGTRLTVL.